These 3 T cell receptor beta chains came from one sample sequenced in a study of neoadjuvant nivolumab and ipilimumab in lung cancer. Libraries were prepared by immunoSEQ multiplex PCR; TCRdb keeps only in-frame clonotypes and omits some of them. This sample has about 38,000 clones; roughly 89% occur once, and the top ten carry approximately 3.3%. The sequenced sample was peripheral blood, obtained before neoadjuvant nivolumab, alone or with ipilimumab. Every receptor here comes from an adult with non-small cell lung cancer.

The chain is built from TRBV7-9 and TRBJ2-1; 7 bases map to TRBD2. Trimming cost V 5 bases and J 1 base; bases outside gene matches: 5. Germline CDR1 reads SEHNR; CDR2 reads FQNEAQ (reference sequence). This CDR3 has 15 residues. CDR3: CASSLQGGSYNEQFF. The CDR3 region has the DNA TGTGCCAGCAGCCTCCAGGGAGGGTCCTACAATGAGCAGTTCTTC. The full variable domain, in which reference TRBV7-9 and TRBJ2-1 provide the parts outside the CDR3, is DTGVSQNPRHKITKRGQNVTFRCDPISEHNRLYWYRQTLGQGPEFLTYFQNEAQLEKSRLLSDRFSAERPKGSFSTLEIQRTEQGDSAMYLCASSLQGGSYNEQFFGPGTRLTVL.

V usage is TRBV5-4 and J usage is TRBJ2-1; 8 bases align to TRBD1. Looked up from germline, CDR1 is SGHNT and CDR2 is YYREEE (reference sequence). This CDR3 spans 16 amino acids. The V and J ends lost 2 bases and 8 bases, in that order; junction bases with no gene match: 12. CDR3 amino acids: CASSFKTGTGVDEQFF. The CDR3 bases are TGTGCCAGCAGCTTCAAGACCGGGACAGGTGTCGATGAGCAGTTCTTC.

The table lists this clone with a count of one. This chain joins TRBV6-5 and TRBJ1-1, with D uncertain. Trimming took 4 bases from V and 1 from J, leaving 13 bases between them. From germline, CDR1 is MNHEY and CDR2 SVGAGI. CDR3 length equals 15 residues. The CDR3 loop is CASSLGNIPNTEAFF. In DNA, the CDR3 is TGTGCCAGCAGTTTAGGGAACATCCCGAACACTGAAGCTTTCTTT.